These 20 T cell receptor beta chains were sequenced from one sample in a study of shared clonotypes between healthy human individuals. Assay used: immunoSEQ multiplex PCR; TCRdb lists only in-frame clones, some missing. The sample yields 2 million to 2.5 million clones, 85% to 95% seen once. Input material: naive CD4+ T cells from PBMCs. Noted subset: CD45RA+ positively selected. These receptors were taken from a man younger than 35 in good health. Some clones in this sample may be carry-over from other donors' samples.

The rearrangement links TRBV7-9 to TRBJ1-4; D gene unclear. Germline-derived CDR1 and CDR2 are SEHNR and FQNEAQ (reference sequence). V was trimmed by 5 bases and J by 5 bases, leaving 9 bases between them. The CDR3 is made up of 13 amino acids. Here the CDR3 reads CASSPQPNEKLFF. In nucleotides, the CDR3 is TGTGCCAGCAGCCCGCAACCAAATGAAAAACTGTTTTTT.

V and J are TRBV13 and TRBJ2-1, with 10 positions matching TRBD2. The V gene end was trimmed by 5 bases and the J gene end by 4 bases; junction bases not matched to a gene: 11. The CDR3 sequence is 17 residues long. CDR1 is PRHDT, CDR2 FYEKMQ, per germline (reference sequence). CDR3 loop: CASSPREGLAYYNEQFF. The CDR3 DNA reads as TGTGCCAGCAGCCCCAGGGAGGGACTAGCGTATTACAATGAGCAGTTCTTC.

V is TRBV19 and J is TRBJ1-1, with D possibly TRBD1 on 5 matching bases. Trimming stripped 6 bases from V and 0 bases from J, with 11 bases between. This CDR3 is 14 amino acids long. Germline loops: CDR1 LNHDA, CDR2 SQIVND (reference sequence). The CDR3 region has the DNA TGTGCCAGTAGGGATCGGGACCTGAACACTGAAGCTTTCTTT. Protein: CASRDRDLNTEAFF.

The chain recombines TRBV30 with TRBJ2-6, with D possibly TRBD1 on 6 matching bases. Trimming shortened V by 2 bases and J by 13 bases, and 15 bases separated the two germline ends. Germline loops: CDR1 GTSNPN, CDR2 SVGIG (reference sequence). The CDR3 covers 13 residues. CDR3: CAWSTGQTRVLTF. Here the CDR3 DNA reads TGTGCCTGGAGTACCGGACAGACGAGGGTCCTGACTTTC.

The rearrangement links TRBV5-1 to TRBJ2-7; TRBD1 might be the D (5 bases). Germline V gene sequence: CDR1 SGHRS, CDR2 YFSETQ. The V end lost 4 bases, the J end lost 6 bases, and 11 bases lay between the germline ends. The CDR3 has 12 residues. In nucleotides, the CDR3 is TGCGCCAGCAGCAAGGGGTTGCTCGAGCAGTACTTC. Its translation: CASSKGLLEQYF.

Here the CDR3 reads CASSQEGLAASYEQYF. The CDR3 DNA reads as TGTGCCAGCAGCCAAGAGGGACTAGCGGCCTCCTACGAGCAGTACTTC. This chain connects TRBV4-2 to TRBJ2-7, with 11 positions matching TRBD2. The CDR3 is 16 residues long. CDR1 LGHNA and CDR2 YNFKEQ come from the germline V gene. V dropped 0 bases and J dropped 0; count of bases not matched to a gene: 1.

The V gene is TRBV7-3, the J gene TRBJ2-1; D might be TRBD2 (6 bases). The V end lost 2 bases, the J end lost 0 bases, and 8 bases lay between the germline ends. Germline V gene sequence: CDR1 SGHTA, CDR2 FQGTGA. This CDR3 region has 15 residues. CDR3 bases: TGTGCCAGCAGCTTAGACGGGAGCTCCTACAATGAGCAGTTCTTC. It is translated as CASSLDGSSYNEQFF.

The chain links TRBV6-4 to TRBJ2-1, with a weak D call TRBD2 (6 bases). The V gene lost 7 bases and the J gene lost 3 bases, with 19 bases spanning the gap. The CDR3 runs to 16 residues. Germline values: CDR1 MRHNA, CDR2 SNTAGT. CDR3 bases: TGTGCCAGCACCCACACCGCGGGAAATCTCTACAATGAGCAGTTCTTC. Translated, it gives CASTHTAGNLYNEQFF.

V is TRBV5-1 and J is TRBJ2-5; 8 bases align to TRBD2. The V gene end was trimmed by 0 bases and the J gene end by 4 bases; junction bases not matched to a gene: 11. This CDR3 has 17 residues. Germline-derived CDR1 and CDR2 are SGHRS and YFSETQ. CDR3 sequence: CASSLDGSGMLRETQYF. Written as DNA, the CDR3 is TGCGCCAGCAGCTTGGATGGTAGCGGGATGTTGCGAGAGACCCAGTACTTC.

V usage is TRBV7-9 and J usage is TRBJ1-2, with a weak D call TRBD1 (6 bases). This CDR3 has 16 residues. V lost 5 bases and J lost 4, with 20 bases in between. Looked up from germline, CDR1 is SEHNR and CDR2 is FQNEAQ (reference sequence). This CDR3 reads CASSGGRTARSYGYTF. The CDR3 bases are TGTGCCAGCAGCGGGGGGAGGACAGCCCGAAGCTATGGCTACACCTTC.

V and J are TRBV7-9 and TRBJ2-5; possibly TRBD2 for D (5 bases). The DNA end favors TRBJ2-7, so the J call may be wrong. The germline CDR1 and CDR2 sequences are SEHNR and FQNEAQ (reference sequence). The CDR3 spans 12 residues. CDR3 in amino acids: CASSPRGYEQYF. The CDR3 DNA is TGTGCCAGCAGCCCCCGGGGCTACGAGCAGTACTTC.

As regards this clone: The same CDR3 is also encoded by other DNA sequences in this sample. The chain combines TRBV18 with TRBJ2-5; 12 bases are a match to TRBD1. The CDR3 has 15 amino acids. Germline-derived CDR1 and CDR2 are KGHSH and LQKENI. The trim removed 3 bases at V and 5 bases at J, leaving 4 bases unmatched. CDR3 nucleotides: TGTGCCAGCTCACCCGGGACAGGGGGCGGCGAGACCCAGTACTTC. Protein: CASSPGTGGGETQYF.

V gene TRBV6-1 combines with J gene TRBJ1-1; no definite D call. V lost 5 bases and J 0 bases, leaving 13 bases between the germline ends. The CDR3 loop spans 15 amino acids. Per germline, CDR1 MNHNS and CDR2 SASEGT. CDR3 bases: TGTGCCAGCAGTCAAATGACAAGCATGAACACTGAAGCTTTCTTT. Encoded protein: CASSQMTSMNTEAFF.

The rearrangement uses TRBV11-2 and TRBJ2-7; 12 positions match TRBD2. Losses at the gene ends were 5 bases for V and 0 bases for J; bases not matched to a gene: 5. The germline CDR1 and CDR2 sequences are SGHAT and FQNNGV. The CDR3 has 16 residues. CDR3: CASSPSLAGGSYEQYF. DNA of the CDR3: TGTGCCAGCAGCCCGTCACTAGCGGGAGGCTCCTACGAGCAGTACTTC.

J is TRBJ2-1 and V is TRBV20-1; D is unclear. CDR3 length: 11 amino acids. Germline loops: CDR1 DFQATT, CDR2 SNEGSKA (reference sequence). V lost 7 bases and J lost 4, with 8 bases in between. The CDR3: CSVSTYNEQFF. CDR3 nucleotide sequence: TGCAGTGTGTCTACTTACAATGAGCAGTTCTTC.

The chain has TRBV18 and TRBJ2-5; D remains ambiguous. Germline V gene data show CDR1 as KGHSH and CDR2 as LQKENI. CDR3 length: 15 amino acids. V was cut by 0 bases and J by 4 bases, with 12 bases left in between. CDR3 protein: CASSPPIRSGETQYF. CDR3 DNA sequence: TGTGCCAGCTCACCACCGATCAGATCCGGAGAGACCCAGTACTTC.

The chain has TRBV6-4 and TRBJ1-2, with D perhaps TRBD1 (5 bases). Per germline, CDR1 MRHNA and CDR2 SNTAGT. The CDR3 is 12 residues long. V was cut by 3 bases and J by 8 bases, with 10 bases left in between. The CDR3 reads CASSDNWGGYTF. The CDR3 nucleotides are TGTGCCAGCAGTGATAATTGGGGGGGCTACACCTTC.

The V call is TRBV18, the J call TRBJ2-3; no reliable D call. Per the germline V gene, CDR1 is KGHSH and CDR2 is LQKENI. CDR3 size: 15 residues. Trimming shortened V by 0 bases and J by 6 bases, and 13 bases separated the two germline ends. CDR3 amino acids: CASSPPGGPQDTQYF. CDR3 coding DNA: TGTGCCAGCTCACCACCAGGCGGCCCCCAGGATACGCAGTATTTT.

The table lists this clone with a count of one. The chain recombines TRBV29-1 with TRBJ1-2, with D possibly TRBD1 on 5 matching bases. V was shortened by 7 bases and J by 6 bases, with 18 bases between the two germline ends. The CDR3 loop spans 13 amino acids. Germline V gene lookup returns CDR1 SQVTM and CDR2 ANQGSEA. The CDR3 region is CSGNRIRTHGYTF. DNA for the CDR3: TGCAGCGGGAACAGAATTAGGACACATGGCTACACCTTC. The full variable domain, completed using reference TRBV29-1 and TRBJ1-2, is SAVISQKPSRDICQRGTSLTIQCQVDSQVTMMFWYRQQPGQSLTLIATANQGSEATYESGFVIDKFPISRPNLTFSTLTVSNMSPEDSSIYLCSGNRIRTHGYTFGSGTRLTVV.

The J gene is TRBJ2-3, the V gene TRBV7-2; 10 nucleotides agree with TRBD2. Germline trimming cut 3 bases from V and 5 bases from J; bases unmatched to any gene: 8. The CDR3 is 16 residues long. Germline V lookup: CDR1 SGHTA, CDR2 FQGNSA. In nucleotides, the CDR3 is TGTGCCAGCAGCTTCCAGCGGGAGGGTGCGGGAGATACGCAGTATTTT. Amino acids: CASSFQREGAGDTQYF. The variable domain in full, with the rest retrieved from reference TRBV7-2 and TRBJ2-3, is GAGVSQSPSNKVTEKGKDVELRCDPISGHTALYWYRQSLGQGLEFLIYFQGNSAPDKSGLPSDRFSAERTGGSVSTLTIQRTQQEDSAVYLCASSFQREGAGDTQYFGPGTRLTVL.